These 16 T cell receptor beta chains were sequenced from one sample in a study of breast tumors, draining lymph nodes, adjacent tissues (dated by TCRdb to the mid-2010s). Lymph node samples were obtained from the axillary draining lymph nodes of breast cancer patients. The protocol used for the library was multiplex PCR. The listed sequencing device is Illumina HiSeq 2000. The public reads were quality trimmed at Q25 with fastp and then assembled into clones with MiXCR by TCRdb, keeping productive beta chains. Each record represents a unique CDR3 protein, reported with the most common genes and DNA among its rows. The sample table lists some 230,000 distinct CDR3 sequences, 34% of them with a count of one. The ten largest clones take up approximately 3.7% of the sample. The sequenced material came from axillary lymph node tissue. Every receptor here comes from a female donor with breast cancer. Some clones in this sample may be carry-over from other donors' samples.

Note on this clonotype: One end of the junction does not line up with germline, which may come from a read error. This chain connects TRBV5-1 to TRBJ2-5; D is unclear. This CDR3 has 13 residues. CDR1 and CDR2 (germline): SGHRS, YFSETQ. DNA for the CDR3: TGCGCCAGCAGCTTGTATCCGTTACAGACCCAGTGCTTC. It yields the protein CASSLYPLQTQCF.

This clonotype has ten or more counts. The V call is TRBV20-1, the J call TRBJ1-5; D gene uncertain. This CDR3 is 13 amino acids long. Trimming removed 0 bases from V and 7 bases from J, with 10 bases in between. Per germline, CDR1 DFQATT and CDR2 SNEGSKA (reference sequence). CDR3 protein: CSARDRGEQPQHF. The CDR3 nucleotides read TGCAGTGCTAGAGATCGGGGTGAACAGCCCCAGCATTTT.

Notes on this clonotype: One end of the junction fails to match germline, which may point to a read error. This sequence joins TRBV5-1 and TRBJ1-6, with D maybe TRBD1 (5 bases). The CDR3 consists of 14 residues. Germline loops: CDR1 SGHRS, CDR2 YFSETQ. CDR3 coding DNA: TGCGCCAGCAGCTTGGAGGGGAGGAATTCCCCCCTCCACTTT. Amino acids: CASSLEGRNSPLHF.

This clonotype was found many times. The gene calls are TRBV12-3 or TRBV12-4 and TRBJ1-2; D is possibly TRBD1 (5 bases). This CDR3 contains 14 residues. Trimming took 10 bases from V and 0 from J, leaving 15 bases between them. The CDR3, as DNA: TGTGCCAAGGATGAGGGACTGACTAACTATGGCTACACCTTC. Translation: CAKDEGLTNYGYTF.

This clonotype was found many times. J is TRBJ2-6 and V is TRBV7-6; D perhaps matches TRBD2 (5 bases). Germline CDR1 and CDR2: SGHVS and FNYEAQ. The CDR3 has 16 residues. The V end was cut by 2 bases, the J end by 1 base, with 9 bases between. CDR3 amino acids: CASSLIRTSGANVLTF. The CDR3 DNA reads TGTGCCAGCAGCTTAATCAGGACTTCTGGGGCCAACGTCCTGACTTTC.

The CDR3 nucleotides read TGTGCCAGCAGCCGAAGCGGGACGACGAACACCGGGGAGCTGTTTTTT. It specifies CASSRSGTTNTGELFF. The chain uses TRBV12-3 or TRBV12-4 and TRBJ2-2; 7 nucleotides align to TRBD2. The CDR3 contains 16 residues. V was clipped by 6 bases and J by 0 bases; unmatched bases: 7.

Points on this clonotype: Because it lacks the conserved phenylalanine or tryptophan at the end, this CDR3 is likely a read error. This chain joins TRBV9 and TRBJ1-2; TRBD1 is a possible D gene (5 bases). CDR1 and CDR2 (germline): SGDLS, YYNGEE. The CDR3 extends over 13 amino acids. With 3 bases removed from V and 4 bases from J, the gap between germline ends came to 10 bases. CDR3 in DNA: TGTGCCAGCAGCGCCGGGGGGTCCTATGGCTACACCTCC. As protein: CASSAGGSYGYTS.

This clonotype was counted ten times or more. This rearrangement joins TRBV30 to TRBJ2-1; D unresolved. Trimming took 4 bases from V and 7 from J, leaving 11 bases between them. This CDR3 has 12 amino acids. CDR1 is GTSNPN, CDR2 SVGIG, per germline (reference sequence). The CDR3 here is CAWTFSGNEQFF. The CDR3 coding sequence is TGTGCCTGGACCTTTAGTGGGAATGAGCAGTTCTTC.

This clonotype appeared many times. This chain links TRBV4-3 with TRBJ1-6, with TRBD1 matching 7 bases. The CDR3 totals 14 residues. Trimming took 4 bases from V and 4 from J; bases not matched to a gene: 1. The germline gives CDR1 LGHNA, CDR2 YSLEER. The CDR3 DNA is TGCGCCAGCAGCCTGGGACAGTATAATTCACCCCTCCACTTT. Translation: CASSLGQYNSPLHF.

The genes are TRBV7-9 and TRBJ1-5, with 12 bases lining up with TRBD1. The ends lost 5 bases at V and 1 base at J; junction bases unmatched: 9. Germline V gives CDR1 SEHNR, CDR2 FQNEAQ (reference sequence). This CDR3 has 18 amino acids. CDR3 in amino acids: CASSQGQGAQESNQPQHF. Written as DNA, the CDR3 is TGTGCCAGCAGCCAGGGACAGGGGGCTCAAGAGAGCAATCAGCCCCAGCATTTT.

This clonotype has ten or more counts. J is TRBJ1-2 and V is TRBV9; 8 bases align to TRBD1. Looked up from germline, CDR1 is SGDLS and CDR2 is YYNGEE. CDR3 length: 16 residues. The V segment lost 1 base and the J segment 6 bases; nucleotides outside the gene matches: 11. DNA for the CDR3: TGTGCCAGCAGCGTACGCCCAGGGGGCAATTTTGATGGCTACACCTTC. This sequence encodes CASSVRPGGNFDGYTF.

This clonotype has at least ten counts. This chain uses TRBV7-9 with TRBJ1-4, with unresolved D. In germline, CDR1 is SEHNR, CDR2 FQNEAQ (reference sequence). Trimming left V 2 bases short and J 5 bases short, with 9 bases between. The CDR3 has 14 residues. The CDR3 reads CASSLRSFNEKLFF. In DNA form, the CDR3 reads TGTGCCAGCAGCTTAAGGAGTTTCAATGAAAAACTGTTTTTT.

This clonotype was detected ten times or more. The V gene is TRBV20-1, the J gene TRBJ2-3; 9 positions agree with TRBD2. The germline V gene has CDR1 DFQATT and CDR2 SNEGSKA (reference sequence). The CDR3 covers 15 residues. J gave up 8 bases and V 1 base, and 10 bases lay outside the gene matches. The CDR3 is CSARVPSGKSSTQYF. For the CDR3, the DNA is TGCAGTGCTAGAGTCCCTAGCGGGAAAAGTAGTACGCAGTATTTT.

On this clonotype: Since the CDR3 does not end with the conserved phenylalanine or tryptophan, this likely comes from a read error. The DNA is left out, because the CDR3 cannot be placed on it with certainty; the CDR3 is given as TCRdb lists it. V usage is TRBV5-1 and J usage is TRBJ2-6; TRBD2 was called by the table and not checked on the DNA. Ends included, the CDR3 has 10 residues. Germline-derived CDR1 and CDR2 are SGHRS and YFSETQ. The CDR3 loop reads CASSSNVMAS.

The chain joins TRBV24-1 to TRBJ2-3; 12 bases are a match to TRBD2. Per germline, CDR1 KGHDR and CDR2 SFDVKD. CDR3 length: 17 residues. Germline trimming cut 1 base from V and 5 bases from J; bases unmatched to any gene: 6. The CDR3 spells CATSDFQTLAGGDTQYF. In nucleotides, the CDR3 is TGTGCCACCAGTGATTTTCAAACACTAGCGGGAGGAGATACGCAGTATTTT.

For this clonotype: A much larger clone differs from this one at a single base, so this may be a read error. This chain joins TRBV12-3 or TRBV12-4 and TRBJ1-5; 7 positions match TRBD1. The CDR3 has 14 amino acids. After removal of 6 bases from V and 5 bases from J, the junction contained 7 bases not matched to a gene. CDR3 protein: CASSSDRVDQPQHF. The CDR3 coding sequence is TGTGCCAGCAGCAGCGACAGGGTGGATCAGCCCCAGCATTTT.